This T cell receptor (beta chain) came from a study of Graves' ophthalmopathy and Graves' hyperthyroidism. From RNA, the CDR3 regions of TCR beta chains were amplified and sequenced. Second-round multiplex PCR came after a first-round RT-PCR that employed HTBI primers. TCRdb reprocessed the multiplex PCR reads via MiXCR and lists one record per CDR3 protein. The table has around 1.1 million distinct CDR3 sequences, about 35% seen once; the top ten hold roughly 11%. This CDR3 spans 16 amino acids. V shed 6 bases, J shed 2 bases, and the junction held 9 bases outside the gene matches. This clonotype came up many times.

The chain recombines TRBV12-3 or TRBV12-4 with TRBJ2-5; TRBD2 matches 10 bases. The sample comprised peripheral blood or thyroid tissue (not recorded which). This TCR derives from an adult man with Graves' hyperthyroidism. CDR3 DNA: TGTGCCAGCAGCAACACCGGGACTAGCGCACAAGAGACCCAGTACTTC. Translated: CASSNTGTSAQETQYF.